Below are 9 T cell receptor beta chains sequenced from a single sample in a study of blood T cells in healthy people across ages. Primers used in a second PCR of about 6 to 11 cycles were a sample-barcoded 5' primer and a J-beta primer mix. A single record per CDR3 protein comes from TCRdb applying MiXCR to the 5' RACE reads. This table has 1.5 million to 2 million distinct CDR3 sequences, around 42% appearing once. Material: blood. Receptors were obtained from a human donor in good health.

The J gene is TRBJ1-2, the V gene TRBV20-1; D remains unclear. This CDR3 spans 16 amino acids. Germline V gives CDR1 DFQATT, CDR2 SNEGSKA (reference sequence). The V end lost 3 bases, the J end lost 4 bases, and 21 bases lay between the germline ends. The CDR3 spells CSARISVGRLTYGYTF. As DNA, the CDR3 is TGCAGTGCTAGGATCTCCGTGGGCCGGTTGACCTATGGCTACACCTTC.

The chain has TRBV6-2 or TRBV6-3 and TRBJ2-6; D is possibly TRBD1 (5 bases). The V gene's germline CDR1 is MNHEY and CDR2 SVGEGT. Trimming removed 7 bases from V and 0 bases from J, with 13 bases in between. The CDR3 spans 16 residues. The CDR3 DNA follows: TGTGCCAGCACCAGGGCGTTGCACTCTGGGGCCAACGTCCTGACTTTC. Translating it yields CASTRALHSGANVLTF.

This clonotype has a single count. The chain is built from TRBV11-2 and TRBJ2-3; tentatively, D is TRBD1 or TRBD2 (5 bases each). CDR1 and CDR2 from the germline V gene are SGHAT and FQNNGV. There are 16 residues in the CDR3. Trimming left V 4 bases short and J 1 base short, with 15 bases between. CDR3 coding DNA: TGTGCCAGCAGCTATCAAAGCCAGGGAGGCACAGATACGCAGTATTTT. Protein: CASSYQSQGGTDTQYF.

In its sample, this clonotype was seen a few times. This chain joins TRBV29-1 and TRBJ1-1; TRBD1 might be the D (6 bases). The CDR3 totals 14 residues. The V end lost 3 bases, the J end lost 0 bases, and 11 bases lay between the germline ends. CDR1 and CDR2 (germline): SQVTM, ANQGSEA. The CDR3 DNA sequence: TGCAGCGTTGACCCGACAGGCATGAACACTGAAGCTTTCTTT. This sequence encodes CSVDPTGMNTEAFF.

This chain links TRBV7-8 with TRBJ1-5; D gene unclear. This CDR3 has 15 residues. The germline V gene has CDR1 SGHVS and CDR2 FQNEAQ. V was shortened by 2 bases and J by 6 bases, with 14 bases between the two germline ends. The CDR3 DNA is TGTGCCAGCAGCTTACAAACCCGGGGTGTTCAGCCCCAGCATTTT. Translating it yields CASSLQTRGVQPQHF. Drawing the rest from reference TRBV7-8 and TRBJ1-5, the complete variable domain is GAGVSQSPRYKVAKRGQDVALRCDPISGHVSLFWYQQALGQGPEFLTYFQNEAQLDKSGLPSDRFFAERPEGSVSTLKIQRTQQEDSAVYLCASSLQTRGVQPQHFGDGTRLSIL.

The chain joins TRBV29-1 to TRBJ2-7; a weak D match, TRBD2 (7 bases). This CDR3 is built from 12 residues. Germline V gene sequence: CDR1 SQVTM, CDR2 ANQGSEA. Trimming shortened V by 5 bases and J by 5 bases, and 13 bases separated the two germline ends. CDR3 sequence (DNA): TGCAGCGTTAAGGGGGGGTATAACGAGCAGTACTTC. Residues: CSVKGGYNEQYF.

This chain connects TRBV10-3 to TRBJ2-7; 9 bases are a match to TRBD2. Losses at the gene ends were 5 bases for V and 7 bases for J; bases not matched to a gene: 9. The CDR3 runs 14 residues. Germline values: CDR1 ENHRY, CDR2 SYGVKD. This CDR3 is CAISTGGGANEQYF. The CDR3 nucleotides are TGTGCCATCAGTACTGGCGGGGGGGCGAATGAGCAGTACTTC.

The V and J genes are TRBV3-1 and TRBJ2-5; D perhaps matches TRBD1 (6 bases). The J call may be in error: the DNA end matches TRBJ2-7 better. This CDR3 has 15 residues. Germline V CDR1 and CDR2: LGHDT, YNNKEL (reference sequence). CDR3 in amino acids: CASSPQGSRLYEQYF. CDR3 in DNA: TGTGCCAGCAGCCCCCAGGGGAGCAGGCTTTACGAGCAGTACTTC.

With regard to this clonotype: A read error may account for a junction end that differs from germline. The V and J genes are TRBV20-1 and TRBJ2-7; D may be TRBD1 (7 bases). The CDR3 totals 14 residues. Per the germline V gene, CDR1 is DFQATT and CDR2 is SNEGSKA (reference sequence). CDR3 region: CSARGQGGTYVQYF. Written as DNA, the CDR3 is TGCAGTGCTCGAGGGCAGGGGGGCACCTACGTGCAGTACTTC.